Here is one TCR beta chain with its context. This clonotype showed up just a few times. What this receptor recognizes is not known. A much bigger clone sits one base away, suggesting this may be a read error. Reading from cysteine to phenylalanine, the CDR3 counts 14 amino acids. The entry retains the CDR3 DNA only, 42 bases that are in frame from base 1. V is reduced by 6 bases and J by 7 bases, leaving a spacing of 18 bases between them. Per the germline V gene, MNHEY is the CDR1 and SVGEGT is the CDR2. The data stem from a study of prognosis after radiotherapy for stage I lung cancer (dated by TCRdb to about 2021). In terms of the full investigation: Over 15 stage I NSCLC patients were enrolled in Nanjing, China, between April 2018 and January 2019. Using image-guided IMRT or VMAT, SBRT was delivered in 3 to 5 fractions at a biologically effective dose of at least 100 Gy. Every patient was regarded as medically inoperable, because of comorbidities in over 10 cases and refusal of surgery in roughly 7 cases. Concurrent therapy was not administered to any patient alongside SBRT. Four of the 19 patients developed distant metastases after SBRT, at a median of roughly seven months; the other 15 showed no significant progression. Peripheral blood TCR beta repertoires were profiled in stage I NSCLC patients before and after stereotactic body radiotherapy, and the repertoires were related to distant failure. The cohort was made up of 13 men and more than 5 women, with a median age of approximately 74 years and an age range of roughly 53 to 90 years. Newly diagnosed primary stage I lung tumors occurred in around 13 patients, and oligometastatic NSCLC after surgical resection of the primary tumor occurred in four or five. For each of the approximately 20 patients, one blood sample was taken before SBRT and one after, so the study sequenced around 40 samples in total. On tumor histology, more than ten patients had adenocarcinoma and six or seven had squamous cell carcinoma.

Overall results and qualifications from the work: All reported P values were unadjusted for multiple comparisons. Post-SBRT Shannon entropy and its change from baseline were lower in patients who developed distant metastases; baseline Shannon entropy was not associated with metastases. No determination of tumor specificity was made for expanded TCR clones. A decrease in unique TCR clone counts was observed after SBRT (median approximately 9,800 before versus some 6,900 after; Wilcoxon paired P=0.011). The study was limited by the small cohort and short follow-up, and independent validation of the study findings is required. TRBV and TRBJ usage frequencies reportedly varied with metastasis status, involving two V genes at baseline and several V and two J genes after SBRT.

Two rounds of multiplex PCR were used to amplify the TCR beta CDR3 region from genomic DNA. The first PCR round used primers specific to each TRBV and TRBJ gene, and the primer sequences were filed in Chinese patent CN105087789A. Universal primers were used in the second round of PCR. The Roche High Pure PCR Template Preparation Kit was used to extract genomic DNA from frozen PBMCs. The libraries underwent paired-end sequencing with 151 bp reads on an Illumina HiSeq 3000. Processing in the source paper ran as follows. CutAdapt was used to discard raw reads that did not contain the multiplex PCR primer sequences. Using PEAR, the high-quality paired reads were merged into contigs. MiXCR assigned TRB V, D and J gene segments to each contig by aligning to reference sequences. CDR3 sequences were clustered by base quality and sequence similarity to remove sequencing errors. Diversity was measured as Shannon entropy normalized by the natural log of productive TCR sequence number. One minus Shannon entropy divided by the natural log of the number of unique clonotypes was used as the definition of clonality. The Youden index of ROC curves was used to select progression-free survival cut-offs for repertoire metrics, and analyses were performed in R 3.5.3. Using fastp at Q25 and MiXCR, TCRdb reprocessed the public reads and kept productive beta chains. Every entry covers one CDR3 protein and lists the most common genes and DNA from its rows. TCRdb's processing, not the authors' own work, is the source of the V and J calls. For this sample there are 50,000 to 75,000 distinct CDR3 sequences; 26% appear just once. The top ten hold more than 6.5% of the sample.

All patients had node-negative disease on CT and PET/CT, and none had a history of other malignancies or prior chemotherapy or radiotherapy. Roughly 6.5 milliliters of peripheral venous blood were drawn into EDTA tubes at each of two time points. Ficoll-Paque Plus density-gradient centrifugation was used to isolate PBMCs. Right after collection, samples were kept at -80 degrees C until analysis. The receptor's source is a donor of 50 years or more with non-small cell lung cancer. The chain couples TRBV6-2 or TRBV6-3 to TRBJ2-5; TRBD2 is a possible D gene, resting on 7 matching bases. The source material was PBMCs, sampled before or after stereotactic body radiation therapy (not recorded which). The CDR3 region reads CASSSLGGRWTQYF. The DNA is TGTGCCAGCAGCTCTCTCGGGGGGCGGTGGACCCAGTACTTC.